The 3 T cell receptor beta chains given below trace back to one sample, sequenced in a study of cytomegalovirus exposure and HLA in healthy donors. PCR primers comprised 60 Vbeta and 13 Jbeta primers. Only in-frame clones appear in the TCRdb table, and some are missing; sequencing was by immunoSEQ multiplex PCR. The table has more than 45,000 clones, around 68% seen once. Sequenced: PBMCs. The receptors stem from a man between 25 and 39 years old in good health and CMV-seronegative.

The rearrangement uses TRBV11-2 and TRBJ2-1; 13 nucleotides align to TRBD2. After removal of 3 bases from V and 3 bases from J, the junction contained 8 bases not matched to a gene. The CDR3 runs 18 residues. The germline gives CDR1 SGHAT, CDR2 FQNNGV. CDR3 bases: TGTGCCAGCAGCTTCCTCGGACTAGCGGGAGTTATCTACAATGAGCAGTTCTTC. This sequence encodes CASSFLGLAGVIYNEQFF.

This clone was seen a handful of times. The rearrangement uses TRBV19 and TRBJ1-1, with 9 bases matching TRBD1. The V gene end was trimmed by 2 bases and the J gene end by 3 bases; junction bases not matched to a gene: 1. Germline CDR1 LNHDA, CDR2 SQIVND (reference sequence). The CDR3 runs to 14 residues. The CDR3 DNA reads TGTGCCAGTAGTATAAGACAGGGGGACACTGAAGCTTTCTTT. Amino acids: CASSIRQGDTEAFF.

A few counts support this clone. The chain links TRBV2 to TRBJ2-7, with 12 bases lining up with TRBD1. The length of the CDR3 is 18 residues. Germline CDR1 and CDR2: SNHLY and FYNNEI. The J segment lost 5 bases and the V segment lost 4 bases, leaving 15 bases of the junction unmatched. The CDR3 DNA reads as TGTGCCAGCAGTGTCCCGGGACAGGGGGCCCCAACTGTCCACGAGCAGTACTTC. Protein sequence: CASSVPGQGAPTVHEQYF.